This T cell receptor beta chain derives from a study of brain T cells in children with intractable seizures. Clones were read by immunoSEQ multiplex PCR, and TCRdb kept only the in-frame ones, dropping some. The sample has 300,000 to 400,000 clones; about 93% are singletons. The time point is: blood from clinic visit 5 months post-surgery; TSC patient then seizure free. Only cases whose brain tissue showed the highest T cell transcript signatures were sequenced. Pre-surgery treatment included at least one anti-epileptic drug. A word on this clone: Its antigen is not known.

General study findings and limits: Only CDR3 sequence similarity suggested viral specificity, without known HCMV serostatus. Clones missing pre-surgery may reflect undersampling of that blood sample.

Trimming cost V 2 bases and J 5 bases; bases outside gene matches: 7. CDR3 length: 16 amino acids. Germline loops: CDR1 MGHRA, CDR2 YSYEKL. This sample comprised peripheral blood, obtained approximately 5 months after surgery. The chain joins TRBV4-1 to TRBJ1-1; 11 bases agree with TRBD1. This receptor was taken from a boy under two years old with tuberous sclerosis and intractable seizures. The CDR3 nucleotides read TGCGCCAGCAGCCAAAACGCGGGGACAGGGGGTACTGAAGCTTTCTTT. This encodes CASSQNAGTGGTEAFF.